This TCR beta chain emerged from a study of blood T cell repertoires in COVID-19. Whole-study context: The United States, Italy and Spain were the sources of the acute and convalescent COVID-19 samples. PBMCs, B-cell-depleted T cells, or T cells provided the cDNA or gDNA that made up the material.

In this sample, this clone turned up once. Original handling: From reference gene primer amplification, estimates of nucleated cell counts were derived. The assay was immunoSEQ multiplex PCR, and TCRdb's table has in-frame clones only and misses some. Clone size and V and J calls were adopted from that table, with D and trimming inferred from the DNA. The sample yields roughly 110,000 clones, approximately 80% seen once. Germline V gene data show CDR1 as LGHDT and CDR2 as YNNKEL (reference sequence). With 5 bases clipped from V and 15 bases from J, the junction kept 12 bases outside the gene matches. The CDR3 is made up of 13 amino acids.

The sequenced sample consisted of peripheral blood. The receptor comes from a woman in her 70s with acute or convalescent COVID-19. The rearrangement uses TRBV3-1 (or the pseudogene TRBV3-2) and TRBJ2-1; 8 bases are shared with TRBD2. Here the CDR3 DNA reads TGTGCCAGCAGCTCTCACCCGGGACTAGATCTGTTCTTC. Encoded protein: CASSSHPGLDLFF.